The 4 T cell receptor beta chains listed next were all sequenced from one sample in a study of CD8+ T cells in alopecia areata. Sequencing templates came from extracted RNA that was reverse transcribed into cDNA. Method: immunoSEQ multiplex PCR; TCRdb's copy keeps in-frame clones and lacks some. The table records under 200,000 clones, around three fifths of them present only once. Treatment described: oral pan-JAK inhibitor, 5-10 mg twice daily. The sample here was CD4+ T cells sorted from blood, taken at week 24, from a patient treated with tofacitinib. These receptors all come from a human donor with alopecia areata.

The chain carries TRBV6-5 and TRBJ2-5, with D perhaps being TRBD1 or TRBD2 (5 bases each). CDR1 is MNHEY and CDR2 is SVGAGI in the germline V gene. Trimming left V 5 bases short and J 3 bases short, with 16 bases between. This CDR3 has 15 amino acids. The CDR3: CASSHRTGPKETQYF. The CDR3 region has the DNA TGTGCCAGCAGTCACCGAACGGGACCTAAAGAGACCCAGTACTTC.

The V and J genes are TRBV30 and TRBJ2-3, with 8 bases lining up with TRBD1. The CDR3 length is 13 residues. The J segment lost 6 bases and the V segment lost 6 bases, leaving 8 bases of the junction unmatched. CDR1 is GTSNPN, CDR2 SVGIG, per germline (reference sequence). This CDR3 is CACRGTGLDTQYF. In DNA form, the CDR3 reads TGTGCCTGCAGAGGGACAGGTCTCGATACGCAGTATTTT.

The sample holds a few counts of this clone. The chain joins TRBV30 to TRBJ2-3; D perhaps matches TRBD2 (5 bases). The CDR3 totals 15 residues. The germline CDR1 and CDR2 sequences are GTSNPN and SVGIG (reference sequence). V lost 0 bases and J 6 bases, leaving 16 bases between the germline ends. The CDR3 sequence is CAWSVLASRLDTQYF. The CDR3 DNA reads as TGTGCCTGGAGTGTATTGGCTAGCCGTCTGGATACGCAGTATTTT.

This chain connects TRBV19 to TRBJ2-3; 8 nucleotides agree with TRBD2. Trimming took 5 bases from V and 6 from J; bases not matched to a gene: 10. The germline V gene encodes CDR1 LNHDA and CDR2 SQIVND (reference sequence). The CDR3 sequence is 15 residues long. CDR3 DNA: TGTGCCAGTAGTGACGGTAGCGGGGTTGTGGATACGCAGTATTTT. Its protein is CASSDGSGVVDTQYF.